This T cell receptor beta chain came from a study of regulatory T cells in long-lasting Graves disease. Sample time point: newly diagnosed GD, antithyroid drugs for less than 3 months. The TCR library was prepared using RNA isolated from PBMCs. This clonotype was seen only a few times. CDR3-region Arm-PCR and iRepertoire HTBI primers produced the TCR beta libraries. TCRdb re-called the multiplex PCR reads through MiXCR, storing one row per CDR3 protein. The repertoire has about 420,000 distinct CDR3 sequences, over 15% of them found once; the top ten carry about 23%. The same data also went into a second study, on T cells in Graves' hyperthyroidism and ophthalmopathy. That work adds: Uncontrolled infection, other autoimmune disease, pregnancy or lactation barred patients from enrollment.

This sequence originates from a woman younger than 35 with Graves disease. The starting material was peripheral blood mononuclear cells (PBMCs), obtained at new diagnosis, from a patient treated with antithyroid drugs.

The CDR3 nucleotides are TGTGCCAGCAGTTTAGTTTCCCACACTGAAGCTTTCTTT. Protein sequence: CASSLVSHTEAFF. This chain uses TRBV12-3 or TRBV12-4 with TRBJ1-1; D unclear. There are 13 residues in the CDR3. V lost 1 base, J lost 3 bases, and 6 bases lay in between.